This entry lists 26 T cell receptor beta chains sequenced from one sample in a study of blood T cell repertoires in COVID-19 (dated by TCRdb to 2019 to 2021). Library construction relied on the immunoSEQ multiplex PCR assay. The clones in this table, taken by TCRdb from immuneACCESS, are in-frame only. Not every clone is retained; where verified, under half of the shortfall comes from an unresolved V gene, and the cause of the rest is unknown. This sample holds some 270,000 clones; 80% to 85% were observed only once. Of the sample, approximately 14% falls within the top ten clones. The sample taken for sequencing was peripheral blood. All receptors come from a person aged 70 to 80 with COVID-19, enrolled during active disease.

This clone showed up just a few times. CDR3 sequence (DNA): TGTGCCAGCAGCCTACATGGACAGAGCACAGATACGCAGTATTTT. This translates into CASSLHGQSTDTQYF. This sequence joins TRBV7-9 and TRBJ2-3; D is possibly TRBD1 (6 bases). Germline V gene data show CDR1 as SEHNR and CDR2 as FQNEAQ (reference sequence). Trimming took off 5 bases at V and 0 bases at J, with 12 bases between the two ends. The CDR3 is 15 amino acids.

The chain recombines TRBV2 with TRBJ2-7; D is perhaps TRBD2 (5 bases). The CDR3 is 14 amino acids. Germline V gives CDR1 SNHLY, CDR2 FYNNEI. Trimming pared 4 bases from V and 2 bases from J, leaving 12 bases between. In DNA, the CDR3 is TGTGCCAGCAGTGTTATCCTCGGGACCTACGAGCAGTACTTC. Protein product: CASSVILGTYEQYF.

This rearrangement joins TRBV2 to TRBJ1-1, with 7 nucleotides matching TRBD1. Unmatched junction bases numbered 14, after V lost 6 bases and J lost 4 bases. The germline CDR1 and CDR2 sequences are SNHLY and FYNNEI. The CDR3 runs 16 residues. The CDR3 loop reads CASRSGAQGVTTEAFF. The DNA of the CDR3 is TGTGCCAGCAGGTCCGGGGCCCAGGGGGTGACCACTGAAGCTTTCTTT.

The rearrangement links TRBV6-2 or TRBV6-3 to TRBJ1-5, with unresolved D. Germline assignment: CDR1 MNHEY and CDR2 SVGEGT. The V end was cut by 5 bases, the J end by 2 bases, with 16 bases between. The CDR3 has 16 amino acids. The CDR3 DNA sequence: TGTGCCAGCAGTCCCCCATGGCTGAGCGGCAATCAGCCCCAGCATTTT. Encoded protein: CASSPPWLSGNQPQHF.

This clone was counted only a few times. The gene calls are TRBV2 and TRBJ2-1; 13 bases match TRBD2. Per the germline V gene, CDR1 is SNHLY and CDR2 is FYNNEI. The CDR3 spans 15 residues. V shed 3 bases and J 6 bases; nucleotides not matched to a gene: 2. CDR3: CASSDTSGGANEQFF. Here the CDR3 DNA reads TGTGCCAGCAGTGACACTAGCGGGGGGGCCAATGAGCAGTTCTTC.

The chain has TRBV7-8 and TRBJ2-2, with 11 bases lining up with TRBD1. The CDR3 runs 15 residues. V dropped 5 bases and J dropped 6; count of bases not matched to a gene: 5. The germline V gene encodes CDR1 SGHVS and CDR2 FQNEAQ. CDR3 sequence (DNA): TGTGCCAGCAGCCCGGACAGGGGGCGCTCCGGGGAGCTGTTTTTT. It is translated as CASSPDRGRSGELFF.

The chain has TRBV3-1 (or the pseudogene TRBV3-2) and TRBJ1-4; maybe TRBD1 (6 bases). CDR3 length: 14 amino acids. V was shortened by 4 bases and J by 5 bases, with 11 bases between the two germline ends. Germline CDR1 LGHDT, CDR2 YNNKEL (reference sequence). CDR3 in DNA: TGTGCCAGCAGCCTCGAGGGACAAAATGAAAAACTGTTTTTT. This codes for CASSLEGQNEKLFF.

The J gene is TRBJ1-2, the V gene TRBV5-4; 9 nucleotides line up with TRBD1. Trimming at V came to 4 bases and at J to 1 base, leaving 5 bases not matched to a gene. The V gene's germline CDR1 is SGHNT and CDR2 YYREEE (reference sequence). The CDR3 consists of 15 residues. DNA for the CDR3: TGTGCCAGCAGCAAACAGGGGGCGCGTAACTATGGCTACACCTTC. Protein sequence: CASSKQGARNYGYTF.

V is TRBV9 and J is TRBJ2-1; 10 bases agree with TRBD2. CDR1 and CDR2 (germline): SGDLS, YYNGEE. V lost 0 bases and J lost 7; bases outside the gene matches: 4. This CDR3 is 15 amino acids long. CDR3 coding DNA: TGTGCCAGCAGCGTAGCTAGCGGGAGTTTAAATGAGCAGTTCTTC. This encodes CASSVASGSLNEQFF.

The chain employs TRBV29-1 and TRBJ2-3; 8 nucleotides line up with TRBD1. This CDR3 region has 13 residues. Trimming at V came to 6 bases and at J to 2 bases, leaving 4 bases not matched to a gene. Germline loops: CDR1 SQVTM, CDR2 ANQGSEA. CDR3 sequence: CSVWTGNTDTQYF. The CDR3 DNA is TGCAGCGTCTGGACAGGGAACACAGATACGCAGTATTTT.

The chain combines TRBV27 with TRBJ1-5; D remains ambiguous. CDR1 is MNHEY and CDR2 is SMNVEV in the germline V gene (reference sequence). The CDR3 is made up of 12 amino acids. The V and J ends lost 3 bases and 4 bases respectively, with 4 bases between them. CDR3 sequence: CASSFPNQPQHF. The CDR3 DNA sequence: TGTGCCAGCAGTTTCCCGAATCAGCCCCAGCATTTT.

The chain combines TRBV11-2 with TRBJ2-2; 7 nucleotides match TRBD2. The CDR3 is 16 amino acids. V lost 3 bases to trimming and J lost 5 bases; unmatched junction nucleotides: 9. Per germline, CDR1 SGHAT and CDR2 FQNNGV. CDR3: CASSFGSGWGTGELFF. CDR3 sequence (DNA): TGTGCCAGCAGCTTTGGTAGCGGGTGGGGAACCGGGGAGCTGTTTTTT.

The genes are TRBV29-1 and TRBJ2-2; D not certain. The CDR3 is made up of 14 amino acids. Germline V gives CDR1 SQVTM, CDR2 ANQGSEA. Trimming pared 4 bases from V and 2 bases from J, leaving 11 bases between. In DNA, the CDR3 is TGCAGCGTTGTTGAGAGGTTAAACACCGGGGAGCTGTTTTTT. Its protein product is CSVVERLNTGELFF.

This chain connects TRBV28 to TRBJ1-1; 7 bases fit TRBD1. Germline-derived CDR1 and CDR2 are MDHEN and SYDVKM. The CDR3 consists of 14 residues. The J segment lost 3 bases and the V segment lost 5 bases, leaving 6 bases of the junction unmatched. CDR3: CASSERQGYTEAFF. In DNA form, the CDR3 reads TGTGCCAGCAGTGAAAGACAGGGCTACACTGAAGCTTTCTTT.

The genes are TRBV2 and TRBJ1-3, with D perhaps matching TRBD1 (5 bases). The germline V and J ends were trimmed by 2 bases and 2 bases, with 7 bases remaining between them. The germline V gene has CDR1 SNHLY and CDR2 FYNNEI. The CDR3 length is 14 residues. CDR3 residues: CASSETRAGNTIYF. DNA for the CDR3: TGTGCCAGCAGTGAAACCAGGGCTGGAAACACCATATATTTT.

The gene calls are TRBV5-1 and TRBJ2-2; D remains unclear. Germline-derived CDR1 and CDR2 are SGHRS and YFSETQ. This CDR3 has 15 amino acids. The germline V and J ends were trimmed by 3 bases and 2 bases, with 11 bases remaining between them. CDR3: CASSSDFSNTGELFF. For the CDR3, the DNA is TGCGCCAGCAGCTCTGACTTCAGTAACACCGGGGAGCTGTTTTTT.

The V and J genes are TRBV5-1 and TRBJ2-3; perhaps TRBD1 as D (6 bases). The CDR3 spans 13 residues. Trimming shortened V by 4 bases and J by 4 bases, and 10 bases separated the two germline ends. Germline CDR1 and CDR2: SGHRS and YFSETQ. The CDR3 bases are TGCGCCAGCAGCCCACCAGGGGCAGATACGCAGTATTTT. Encoded protein: CASSPPGADTQYF.

This clone was observed a handful of times. V usage is TRBV19 and J usage is TRBJ2-7; TRBD2 might be the D (6 bases). The CDR3 consists of 13 residues. Trimming stripped 5 bases from V and 4 bases from J, with 12 bases between. CDR1 is LNHDA and CDR2 is SQIVND in the germline V gene (reference sequence). CDR3 DNA sequence: TGTGCCAGTAGTGAGGACTACGGTTACGAGCAGTACTTC. Protein sequence: CASSEDYGYEQYF.

The chain joins TRBV7-8 to TRBJ2-7; the D gene is possibly TRBD2 (5 bases). From germline, CDR1 is SGHVS and CDR2 FQNEAQ. V lost 3 bases and J lost 1, with 10 bases in between. The CDR3 totals 14 residues. For the CDR3, the DNA is TGTGCCAGCAGCTTGGGGTGGAGGTCCTACGAGCAGTACTTC. Translation: CASSLGWRSYEQYF.

The V gene is TRBV7-2, the J gene TRBJ1-2, with D possibly TRBD1 on 5 matching bases. The CDR3 has 17 amino acids. Germline CDR1 is SGHTA and CDR2 is FQGNSA. Trimming shortened V by 5 bases and J by 5 bases, and 24 bases separated the two germline ends. DNA of the CDR3: TGTGCCAGCAGCCCCTTCCCCCCTCAGGGAGGGAAGTATGGCTACACCTTC. This encodes CASSPFPPQGGKYGYTF.

The J gene is TRBJ1-3, the V gene TRBV6-2 or TRBV6-3, with D unresolved. Germline CDR1 MNHEY, CDR2 SVGEGT. Deletions cut 4 bases from V and 3 bases from J, with 13 bases between. The CDR3 runs to 15 residues. CDR3 residues: CASSSSRRLGNTIYF. The DNA of the CDR3 is TGTGCCAGCAGTTCCTCACGGAGACTTGGAAACACCATATATTTT.

The chain employs TRBV11-2 and TRBJ2-7, with 8 positions matching TRBD2. This CDR3 is built from 16 residues. Germline CDR1 SGHAT, CDR2 FQNNGV. The V segment lost 5 bases and the J segment 4 bases; nucleotides outside the gene matches: 13. Written as DNA, the CDR3 is TGTGCCAGCAGCCCGCTTCGCGGGAGGACTCGGTACGAGCAGTACTTC. Protein: CASSPLRGRTRYEQYF.

The rearrangement joins TRBV4-2 to TRBJ2-4; 7 nucleotides agree with TRBD2. This CDR3 has 15 amino acids. The germline V gene encodes CDR1 LGHNA and CDR2 YNFKEQ. V lost 4 bases, J lost 1 base, and 4 bases stayed unmatched. In nucleotides, the CDR3 is TGTGCCAGCAGCCCGGGGGAGGGTGCCAAAAACATTCAGTACTTC. Encoded protein: CASSPGEGAKNIQYF.

V usage is TRBV5-1 and J usage is TRBJ1-2, with 7 bases that match TRBD1. CDR1 and CDR2 from the germline V gene are SGHRS and YFSETQ. CDR3 length: 15 residues. Trimming removed 4 bases from V and 4 bases from J; junction bases left unmatched: 10. CDR3 in DNA: TGCGCCAGCAGCCCCCAACCCGGGACAGTCTATGGCTACACCTTC. It codes for CASSPQPGTVYGYTF.

The chain links TRBV27 to TRBJ2-3; TRBD2 matches at 14 bases. The CDR3 sequence is 14 residues long. V was pared by 8 bases and J by 6 bases, with 4 bases of the junction left unmatched. The germline V gene encodes CDR1 MNHEY and CDR2 SMNVEV (reference sequence). CDR3 DNA: TGTGCCAGCTGGGGACTAGCGGGAGTCGATACGCAGTATTTT. Translating it yields CASWGLAGVDTQYF.

This chain connects TRBV30 to TRBJ1-5, with D possibly matching TRBD1 (5 bases). V shed 1 base and J shed 6 bases, with 10 bases lying between them. From germline, CDR1 is GTSNPN and CDR2 SVGIG (reference sequence). This CDR3 has 13 amino acids. This chain's CDR3 is CAWSDRFRQPQHF. The CDR3 coding sequence is TGTGCCTGGAGTGACAGGTTCCGTCAGCCCCAGCATTTT.